The 9 T cell receptor beta chains presented below share a single source sample, sequenced in a study of early T cells in non-severe SARS-CoV-2 infection. From the 5' RACE reads, TCRdb called clonotypes with MiXCR, one entry per CDR3 protein. Of around 79,000 distinct CDR3 sequences listed, approximately 11% are singletons. Sequences were derived from whole blood, sampled at baseline. These TCRs come from an adult who was a healthcare worker with PCR-confirmed SARS-CoV-2 infection or an uninfected control (not recorded which).

This clonotype was seen a handful of times. V is TRBV7-3 and J is TRBJ1-1, with D possibly matching TRBD1 (5 bases). CDR1 and CDR2 (germline): SGHTA, FQGTGA. The CDR3 sequence is 13 residues long. V was trimmed by 7 bases and J by 3 bases, leaving 12 bases between them. The CDR3 here is CASTAGRHTEAFF. CDR3 nucleotide sequence: TGTGCCAGCACGGCAGGGCGGCACACTGAAGCTTTCTTT.

Notes on this clonotype: Just one base apart from a much larger clone, this may be a read error. The chain links TRBV11-2 to TRBJ2-5; TRBD1 matches 7 bases. The CDR3 covers 14 residues. V shed 5 bases, J shed 5 bases, and the junction held 8 bases outside the gene matches. Germline V gives CDR1 SGHAT, CDR2 FQNNGV. CDR3 in amino acids: CASSPIGGTETQYF. The CDR3 nucleotides read TGTGCCAGCAGCCCAATAGGGGGCACGGAGACCCAGTACTTC.

This clonotype was observed a handful of times. The chain carries TRBV10-2 and TRBJ2-7, with unresolved D. Germline values: CDR1 WSHSY, CDR2 SAAADI. V was shortened by 8 bases and J by 1 base, with 6 bases between the two germline ends. The CDR3 extends over 11 amino acids. CDR3: CASGVSYEQYF. The CDR3 DNA is TGCGCCAGCGGGGTTTCCTACGAGCAGTACTTC.

This clonotype turned up a few times. The chain couples TRBV28 to TRBJ2-7; D is unclear. This CDR3 is built from 14 residues. Trimming took 4 bases from V and 3 from J, leaving 13 bases between them. CDR1 and CDR2 (germline): MDHEN, SYDVKM. CDR3 nucleotides: TGTGCCAGCAGTTCCCGTGGTAAGCGCTACGAGCAGTACTTC. Its protein is CASSSRGKRYEQYF.

This clonotype was picked up a small number of times. The V gene is TRBV7-9, the J gene TRBJ2-7; 8 bases map to TRBD2. V lost 4 bases and J lost 7; bases outside the gene matches: 6. The CDR3 has 13 amino acids. Germline loops: CDR1 SEHNR, CDR2 FQNEAQ (reference sequence). Written as DNA, the CDR3 is TGTGCCAGCAGCTACGCCGGGAGGGGGGAGCAGTACTTC. Amino acids: CASSYAGRGEQYF.

This clonotype occurred a few times. The genes are TRBV11-1 and TRBJ2-7; 7 bases line up with TRBD2. Germline V gene lookup returns CDR1 SGHAT and CDR2 FQDESV (reference sequence). The CDR3 has 14 amino acids. Unmatched junction bases numbered 2, after V lost 0 bases and J lost 3 bases. The CDR3, as DNA: TGTGCCAGCAGCTTAGCAGGGACTAACTACGAGCAGTACTTC. This translates into CASSLAGTNYEQYF.

This clonotype has more than one count but fewer than ten. The rearrangement links TRBV12-3 or TRBV12-4 to TRBJ1-1; maybe TRBD1 (5 bases). V was clipped by 3 bases and J by 3 bases, with 11 bases between them. This CDR3 region has 14 residues. The CDR3 is CASSLRGGDTEAFF. For the CDR3, the DNA is TGTGCCAGCAGTTTGCGGGGGGGAGACACTGAAGCTTTCTTT.

The rearrangement joins TRBV28 to TRBJ1-1; no firm D call. CDR3 size: 11 residues. The V end was cut by 5 bases, the J end by 10 bases, with 11 bases between. The germline gives CDR1 MDHEN, CDR2 SYDVKM. This CDR3 reads CASSTPLGAFF. The CDR3 DNA follows: TGTGCCAGCAGTACTCCCTTAGGAGCTTTCTTT.

This clonotype was counted at least ten times. This chain joins TRBV28 and TRBJ1-5; D remains ambiguous. V lost 6 bases and J 5 bases, leaving 17 bases between the germline ends. The length of the CDR3 is 15 residues. CDR1 and CDR2 (germline): MDHEN, SYDVKM. The DNA of the CDR3 is TGTGCCAGCAGGGTCGTAATGGGTCGGGATCAGCCCCAGCATTTT. Its translation is CASRVVMGRDQPQHF.